Below are 30 T cell receptor beta chains sequenced from a single sample in a study of shared clonotypes between healthy human individuals. Method: immunoSEQ multiplex PCR; TCRdb's copy keeps in-frame clones and lacks some. Here the sample spans about 2 million clones, 95% being singletons. What was sequenced was naive CD4+ T cells sorted from blood. Subset in this sample: CD45RA+ positively selected. The receptors stem from a man aged 18 to 29 in good health.

The CDR3 region has the DNA TGTGCCAGTAGTATAGCTTGGGGGAGCTACAATGAGCAGTTCTTC. Amino acid sequence: CASSIAWGSYNEQFF. The chain uses TRBV19 and TRBJ2-1, with D perhaps being TRBD1 or TRBD2 (5 bases each). This CDR3 contains 15 residues. Germline loops: CDR1 LNHDA, CDR2 SQIVND (reference sequence). Trimming cost V 1 base and J 3 bases, with 10 bases left between them. Together with reference TRBV19 and TRBJ2-1, the CDR3 gives the full variable domain: DGGITQSPKYLFRKEGQNVTLSCEQNLNHDAMYWYRQDPGQGLRLIYYSQIVNDFQKGDIAEGYSVSREKKESFPLTVTSAQKNPTAFYLCASSIAWGSYNEQFFGPGTRLTVL.

This clone was observed a single time. The V and J genes are TRBV7-6 and TRBJ2-1; D remains ambiguous. Germline CDR1 and CDR2: SGHVS and FNYEAQ. V was pared by 1 base and J by 5 bases, with 6 bases between. CDR3 length: 13 amino acids. CDR3 sequence: CASSLGVNNEQFF. The CDR3 coding sequence is TGTGCCAGCAGCTTAGGAGTGAACAATGAGCAGTTCTTC.

The rearrangement joins TRBV6-5 to TRBJ2-5, with 7 bases identical to TRBD2. CDR3 length equals 15 residues. Germline CDR1 is MNHEY and CDR2 is SVGAGI. V shed 1 base, J shed 7 bases, and the junction held 9 bases outside the gene matches. DNA for the CDR3: TGTGCCAGCAGTTACTTTGGTCGTCCGGGGGGGACCCAGTACTTC. As protein: CASSYFGRPGGTQYF.

The CDR3 here is CASSAREGATEAFF. The CDR3 coding sequence is TGCGCCAGCAGTGCCCGGGAGGGGGCCACTGAAGCTTTCTTT. V and J are TRBV10-2 and TRBJ1-1; the match to TRBD1 covers 7 bases. The CDR3 runs 14 residues. CDR1 is WSHSY, CDR2 SAAADI, per germline. V was clipped by 4 bases and J by 4 bases; unmatched bases: 6.

A single count supports this clone. The CDR3 region has the DNA TGTGCCAGGGACCTTCGGACAGATACGCAGTATTTT. Amino acids: CARDLRTDTQYF. This rearrangement joins TRBV19 to TRBJ2-3; D is ambiguous. The V end was cut by 9 bases, the J end by 3 bases, with 10 bases between. Germline V gives CDR1 LNHDA, CDR2 SQIVND (reference sequence). The CDR3 length is 12 residues.

Comments on this clone: Other DNA sequences in this specimen translate into the identical CDR3. V usage is TRBV6-6 and J usage is TRBJ1-3; D is undetermined. CDR3 length equals 14 residues. The germline V gene encodes CDR1 MNHNY and CDR2 SVGAGI (reference sequence). V shed 3 bases and J shed 2 bases, with 8 bases lying between them. The CDR3 loop is CASSYGGTGNTIYF. CDR3 nucleotides: TGTGCCAGCAGTTATGGAGGGACTGGAAACACCATATATTTT.

The chain employs TRBV4-3 and TRBJ1-4; D possibly corresponds to TRBD1 (6 bases). The CDR3 is made up of 14 amino acids. From germline, CDR1 is LGHNA and CDR2 YSLEER. Trimming left V 5 bases short and J 5 bases short, with 12 bases between. CDR3 nucleotide sequence: TGCGCCAGCAGCACACAGGGCGGGAATGAAAAACTGTTTTTT. Residues: CASSTQGGNEKLFF.

The V gene is TRBV4-1, the J gene TRBJ2-7; 13 bases map to TRBD2. The CDR3 contains 16 residues. J gave up 3 bases and V 1 base, and 3 bases lay outside the gene matches. Germline V gives CDR1 MGHRA, CDR2 YSYEKL. This CDR3 is CASSQGRLAGGYEQYF. CDR3 in DNA: TGCGCCAGCAGCCAAGGAAGACTAGCGGGAGGCTACGAGCAGTACTTC.

The V call is TRBV5-1, the J call TRBJ1-5; D is undetermined. Germline CDR1 reads SGHRS; CDR2 reads YFSETQ. Trimming shortened V by 4 bases and J by 0 bases, and 23 bases separated the two germline ends. The CDR3 extends over 19 amino acids. Here the CDR3 DNA reads TGCGCCAGCAGCCCTAGACAACCCTCCGGTCCGCGTAGCAATCAGCCCCAGCATTTT. Encoded protein: CASSPRQPSGPRSNQPQHF.

The chain uses TRBV11-2 and TRBJ2-3, with no clear D. Germline CDR1 reads SGHAT; CDR2 reads FQNNGV. The CDR3 consists of 13 residues. V lost 5 bases to trimming and J lost 4 bases, with 10 bases between them. CDR3 protein: CASSPGGADTQYF. The CDR3 DNA reads TGTGCCAGCAGCCCCGGTGGTGCAGATACGCAGTATTTT.

The chain has TRBV18 and TRBJ1-1; possibly TRBD1 for D (5 bases). Germline assignment: CDR1 KGHSH and CDR2 LQKENI. This CDR3 region has 16 residues. V gave up 5 bases and J gave up 0 bases, with 16 bases separating them. Written as DNA, the CDR3 is TGTGCCAGCTCAAAGACCGGGGCAAACTTGAACACTGAAGCTTTCTTT. It specifies CASSKTGANLNTEAFF.

This clone came up a few times. At the DNA level, this CDR3 is encoded by other sequences in the same sample as well. The J gene is TRBJ1-6, the V gene TRBV11-2; unclear D gene. CDR3 length: 13 residues. Trimming shortened V by 0 bases and J by 8 bases, and 5 bases separated the two germline ends. The V gene's germline CDR1 is SGHAT and CDR2 FQNNGV. CDR3 sequence reads: CASSLDRDSPLHF. The CDR3 DNA sequence: TGTGCCAGCAGCTTAGATCGGGATTCACCCCTCCACTTT. The variable domain in full, completed from reference TRBV11-2 and TRBJ1-6, reads EAGVAQSPRYKIIEKRQSVAFWCNPISGHATLYWYQQILGQGPKLLIQFQNNGVVDDSQLPKDRFSAERLKGVDSTLKIQPAKLEDSAVYLCASSLDRDSPLHFGNGTRLTVT.

The chain combines TRBV6-1 with TRBJ1-3; D is possibly TRBD1 (5 bases). Deletions cut 4 bases from V and 4 bases from J, with 20 bases between. CDR3 length: 17 residues. The germline V gene encodes CDR1 MNHNS and CDR2 SASEGT. CDR3 DNA: TGTGCCAGCAGTGGGGGACTCCCTAACCTGGGGGGAAACACCATATATTTT. Translating gives CASSGGLPNLGGNTIYF.

The rearrangement joins TRBV6-5 to TRBJ2-7; D might be TRBD2 (6 bases). V lost 6 bases, J lost 2 bases, and 11 bases lay in between. There are 13 residues in the CDR3. In germline, CDR1 is MNHEY, CDR2 SVGAGI. The CDR3 DNA follows: TGTGCCAGCAGCTTGCGGGGACCCTACGAGCAGTACTTC. This gives the protein CASSLRGPYEQYF.

V is TRBV9 and J is TRBJ2-7; D might be TRBD2 (5 bases). Deletions cut 1 base from V and 4 bases from J, with 12 bases between. CDR3 length: 14 residues. The germline CDR1 and CDR2 sequences are SGDLS and YYNGEE. CDR3 in DNA: TGTGCCAGCAGCGTACCCGGAGGTAGTTACGAGCAGTACTTC. Its protein is CASSVPGGSYEQYF.

The J gene is TRBJ2-2, the V gene TRBV5-6, with D perhaps TRBD1 (5 bases). The V end lost 4 bases, the J end lost 1 base, and 11 bases lay between the germline ends. In germline, CDR1 is SGHDT, CDR2 YYEEEE. The CDR3 runs to 15 residues. The CDR3 reads CASSAIDRNTGELFF. CDR3 coding DNA: TGTGCCAGCAGCGCTATCGACAGGAACACCGGGGAGCTGTTTTTT.

This chain links TRBV6-1 with TRBJ1-1; 8 bases are shared with TRBD1. V lost 6 bases, J lost 5 bases, and 8 bases stayed unmatched. This CDR3 comprises 14 residues. Germline V gene data show CDR1 as MNHNS and CDR2 as SASEGT. Here the CDR3 DNA reads TGTGCCAGCAGGTCAACAGGGGGTATAACTGAAGCTTTCTTT. Translating gives CASRSTGGITEAFF.

J is TRBJ1-1 and V is TRBV15, with D unclear. V was cut by 0 bases and J by 7 bases, with 15 bases left in between. CDR3 size: 15 residues. Germline V gene sequence: CDR1 LNHNV, CDR2 YYDKDF (reference sequence). This CDR3 reads CATSRDRPWLREAFF. Written as DNA, the CDR3 is TGTGCCACCAGCAGAGATCGACCGTGGCTACGTGAAGCTTTCTTT. The complete variable domain, with remaining parts taken from reference TRBV15 and TRBJ1-1, reads DAMVIQNPRYQVTQFGKPVTLSCSQTLNHNVMYWYQQKSSQAPKLLFHYYDKDFNNEADTPDNFQSRRPNTSFCFLDIRSPGLGDTAMYLCATSRDRPWLREAFFGQGTRLTVV.

The chain recombines TRBV18 with TRBJ1-1, with D unresolved. The CDR3 extends over 16 amino acids. V was shortened by 2 bases and J by 0 bases, with 13 bases between the two germline ends. Germline V gene data show CDR1 as KGHSH and CDR2 as LQKENI. DNA of the CDR3: TGTGCCAGCTCACCATCCCGCGGACCTATGAACACTGAAGCTTTCTTT. Its protein product is CASSPSRGPMNTEAFF.

The chain couples TRBV10-3 to TRBJ2-5; D is possibly TRBD2 (6 bases). CDR1 and CDR2 from the germline V gene are ENHRY and SYGVKD. V shed 6 bases and J shed 7 bases, with 18 bases lying between them. This CDR3 is 14 amino acids long. CDR3 amino acids: CAIRPGGGTATQYF. CDR3 DNA: TGTGCCATCAGGCCCGGAGGAGGGACGGCGACCCAGTACTTC.

The chain uses TRBV11-2 and TRBJ2-5; D gene unclear. Germline CDR1 reads SGHAT; CDR2 reads FQNNGV. The CDR3 has 14 amino acids. V lost 3 bases to trimming and J lost 1 base, with 9 bases between them. As DNA, the CDR3 is TGTGCCAGCAGCTTTGGCAGACTCCAAGAGACCCAGTACTTC. Encoded protein: CASSFGRLQETQYF. Drawing the rest from reference TRBV11-2 and TRBJ2-5, the complete variable domain is EAGVAQSPRYKIIEKRQSVAFWCNPISGHATLYWYQQILGQGPKLLIQFQNNGVVDDSQLPKDRFSAERLKGVDSTLKIQPAKLEDSAVYLCASSFGRLQETQYFGPGTRLLVL.

The chain has TRBV7-2 and TRBJ1-5; D ambiguous. Germline V CDR1 and CDR2: SGHTA, FQGNSA. V was trimmed by 5 bases and J by 4 bases, leaving 18 bases between them. This CDR3 spans 16 amino acids. CDR3 region: CASSVVSVPGNQPQHF. The CDR3 nucleotides read TGTGCCAGCAGCGTGGTGTCGGTACCAGGTAATCAGCCCCAGCATTTT. The variable domain in full, with the rest retrieved from reference TRBV7-2 and TRBJ1-5, is GAGVSQSPSNKVTEKGKDVELRCDPISGHTALYWYRQSLGQGLEFLIYFQGNSAPDKSGLPSDRFSAERTGGSVSTLTIQRTQQEDSAVYLCASSVVSVPGNQPQHFGDGTRLSIL.

This clone was recorded only once. V gene TRBV30 combines with J gene TRBJ2-7, with a possible D match to TRBD1 (6 bases). The CDR3 loop spans 11 amino acids. Germline V gene lookup returns CDR1 GTSNPN and CDR2 SVGIG (reference sequence). In nucleotides, the CDR3 is TGTGCGGGGAACAGGGTGAACGAGCAGTACTTC. Translated, it gives CAGNRVNEQYF.

With respect to this clone: This may stem from a read error, because a much larger clone lies one nucleotide away. Other DNA variants within this sample encode the same CDR3. The chain combines TRBV18 with TRBJ2-2; D unclear. Germline V gene sequence: CDR1 KGHSH, CDR2 LQKENI. Trimming stripped 3 bases from V and 4 bases from J, with 15 bases between. CDR3 size: 16 residues. The CDR3 region has the DNA TGTGCCAGCTCACCGTCTGGCCCAAGTGGCACCGGGGAGCTGTTTTTT. It is translated as CASSPSGPSGTGELFF.

This clone occurred once. The identical CDR3 is also encoded by other nucleotide sequences in the sample. The CDR3 region is CASSLETSQETQYF. The CDR3 nucleotides are TGCGCCAGCAGCTTGGAGACAAGTCAAGAGACCCAGTACTTC. The J gene is TRBJ2-5, the V gene TRBV5-1; D is ambiguous. This CDR3 has 14 amino acids. Per the germline V gene, CDR1 is SGHRS and CDR2 is YFSETQ. V gave up 0 bases and J gave up 2 bases, with 8 bases separating them.

The chain employs TRBV29-1 and TRBJ2-3; tentative D call: TRBD2 (7 bases). Trimming removed 6 bases from V and 5 bases from J, with 15 bases in between. The length of the CDR3 is 13 residues. The germline CDR1 and CDR2 sequences are SQVTM and ANQGSEA. The CDR3 sequence is CSVSRGRGDTQYF. The CDR3 nucleotides are TGCAGCGTCTCGCGGGGGCGGGGAGATACGCAGTATTTT.

CDR3 protein: CASSSRGKAFF. CDR3 nucleotides: TGTGCCAGCAGCTCACGCGGAAAAGCTTTCTTT. The chain couples TRBV7-9 to TRBJ1-1; D unresolved. Germline CDR1 SEHNR, CDR2 FQNEAQ (reference sequence). The V end was cut by 4 bases, the J end by 9 bases, with 9 bases between. CDR3 size: 11 residues.

The V call is TRBV4-3, the J call TRBJ2-1; D is unresolved. Trimming cost V 6 bases and J 7 bases, with 13 bases left between them. In germline, CDR1 is LGHNA, CDR2 YSLEER. The CDR3 runs to 13 residues. The CDR3, as DNA: TGCGCCAGCAGTAAGGAGATTTGGAATGAGCAGTTCTTC. It translates to CASSKEIWNEQFF.

The rearrangement joins TRBV19 to TRBJ2-1; D may match TRBD1 or TRBD2 (5 bases each). From germline, CDR1 is LNHDA and CDR2 SQIVND (reference sequence). There are 15 residues in the CDR3. V shed 7 bases and J shed 1 base, with 14 bases lying between them. The CDR3, as DNA: TGTGCCAGTAACGATCGGGGCCGATCCTACAATGAGCAGTTCTTC. It is translated as CASNDRGRSYNEQFF.

The rearrangement uses TRBV5-1 and TRBJ2-1; 7 bases agree with TRBD2. This CDR3 region has 15 residues. The germline V gene has CDR1 SGHRS and CDR2 YFSETQ. Unmatched junction bases numbered 7, after V lost 1 base and J lost 6 bases. CDR3: CASSLNGGSGNEQFF. In DNA, the CDR3 is TGCGCCAGCAGCTTGAACGGCGGGAGTGGCAATGAGCAGTTCTTC. Drawing the rest from reference TRBV5-1 and TRBJ2-1, the complete variable domain is KAGVTQTPRYLIKTRGQQVTLSCSPISGHRSVSWYQQTPGQGLQFLFEYFSETQRNKGNFPGRFSGRQFSNSRSEMNVSTLELGDSALYLCASSLNGGSGNEQFFGPGTRLTVL.